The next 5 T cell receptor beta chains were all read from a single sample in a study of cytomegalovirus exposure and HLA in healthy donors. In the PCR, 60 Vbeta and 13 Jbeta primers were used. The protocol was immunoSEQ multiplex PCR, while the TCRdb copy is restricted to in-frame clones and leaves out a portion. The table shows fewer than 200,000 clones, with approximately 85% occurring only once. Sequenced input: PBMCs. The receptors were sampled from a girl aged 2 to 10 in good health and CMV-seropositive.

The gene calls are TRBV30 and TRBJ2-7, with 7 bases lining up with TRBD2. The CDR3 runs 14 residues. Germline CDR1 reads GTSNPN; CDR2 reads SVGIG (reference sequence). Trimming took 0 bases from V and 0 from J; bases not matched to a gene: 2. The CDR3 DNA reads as TGTGCCTGGAGTGTAGGCGGGGGCTCCTACGAGCAGTACTTC. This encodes CAWSVGGGSYEQYF.

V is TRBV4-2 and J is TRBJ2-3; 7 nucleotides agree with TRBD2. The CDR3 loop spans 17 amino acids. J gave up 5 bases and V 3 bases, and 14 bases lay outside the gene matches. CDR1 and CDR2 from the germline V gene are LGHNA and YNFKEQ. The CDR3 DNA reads TGTGCCAGCAGCCATAAGCGTGGGGGAGGGCCGGGAGATACGCAGTATTTT. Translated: CASSHKRGGGPGDTQYF.

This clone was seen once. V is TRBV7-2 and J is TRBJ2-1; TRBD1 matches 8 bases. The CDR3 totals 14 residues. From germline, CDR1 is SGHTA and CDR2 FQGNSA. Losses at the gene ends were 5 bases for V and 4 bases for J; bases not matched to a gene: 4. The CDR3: CASSIGQGYNEQFF. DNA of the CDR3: TGTGCCAGCAGCATCGGACAGGGTTACAATGAGCAGTTCTTC.

CDR3 sequence reads: CASDQRAFSDTQYF. The CDR3 DNA reads as TGTGCCAGCGACCAGCGGGCCTTCTCAGATACGCAGTATTTT. The genes are TRBV6-1 and TRBJ2-3, with D tentatively TRBD2 (6 bases). The CDR3 consists of 14 residues. V lost 8 bases to trimming and J lost 4 bases, with 16 bases between them. Looked up from germline, CDR1 is MNHNS and CDR2 is SASEGT.

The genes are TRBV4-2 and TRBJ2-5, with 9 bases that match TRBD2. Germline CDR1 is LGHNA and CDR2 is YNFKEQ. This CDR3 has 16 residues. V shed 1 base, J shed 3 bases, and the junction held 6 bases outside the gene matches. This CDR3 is CASSQVSSGKEETQYF. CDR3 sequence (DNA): TGTGCCAGCAGCCAAGTGTCTAGCGGGAAGGAAGAGACCCAGTACTTC.